These 5 T cell receptor beta chains were all obtained from the same sample, sequenced in a study of CD4 and CD8 cells across lung adenocarcinoma regions. TCRdb ran MiXCR on the PCR reads and lists one entry per CDR3 protein. The table lists some 7,900 distinct CDR3 sequences, around 41% of them singletons, with over 30% in the top ten. Sequenced sample: CD4+ T cells from the margin of a lung tumor. The receptor set was obtained from a male donor with lung adenocarcinoma. The CD4 and CD8 labels of this study may be unreliable.

Ten or more counts support this clonotype. The junction differs from germline at one of its ends, possibly a read error. This chain uses TRBV7-7 with TRBJ2-5; TRBD2 is a possible D gene (6 bases). This CDR3 contains 15 residues. CDR1 is SSHAT, CDR2 FNYEAQ, per germline (reference sequence). CDR3 residues: CASSLLGGNGETQYF. In nucleotides, the CDR3 is TGTGCTAGCAGCTTATTAGGAGGGAATGGAGAGACCCAGTACTTC. The full variable domain, completed using reference TRBV7-7 and TRBJ2-5, is GAGVSQSPRYKVTKRGQDVTLRCDPISSHATLYWYQQALGQGPEFLTYFNYEAQPDKSGLPSDRFSAERPEGSISTLTIQRTEQRDSAMYRCASSLLGGNGETQYFGPGTRLLVL.

The CDR3, as DNA: TGCGCCAGCAGCCAAGATTTTCTTGCGTCGGCTAGCGGGATTGATGAGCAGTTCTTC. Translating it yields CASSQDFLASASGIDEQFF. This chain links TRBV4-1 with TRBJ2-1; the match to TRBD2 covers 9 bases. V dropped 0 bases and J dropped 8; count of bases not matched to a gene: 17. This CDR3 contains 19 residues. Germline V gene sequence: CDR1 MGHRA, CDR2 YSYEKL.

In its sample, this clonotype was seen a few times. The J gene is TRBJ1-1, the V gene TRBV28, with a tentative D call TRBD1 (6 bases). Trimming shortened V by 3 bases and J by 7 bases, and 18 bases separated the two germline ends. Germline CDR1 is MDHEN and CDR2 is SYDVKM. The CDR3 totals 15 residues. Here the CDR3 reads CASSFGRGALYEAFF. The CDR3 DNA reads TGTGCCAGCAGTTTCGGTCGGGGGGCGCTCTATGAAGCTTTCTTT.

The rearrangement links TRBV6-4 to TRBJ2-3; 7 nucleotides align to TRBD1. CDR3 length equals 15 residues. Germline assignment: CDR1 MRHNA and CDR2 SNTAGT. V was clipped by 0 bases and J by 5 bases; unmatched bases: 5. The CDR3 nucleotides read TGTGCCAGCAGTGACTCCAAAGGGGGCCAAGATACGCAGTATTTT. Its translation is CASSDSKGGQDTQYF.

The rearrangement uses TRBV7-2 and TRBJ2-5, with TRBD2 as a possible D gene (5 bases). The CDR3 length is 14 residues. In germline, CDR1 is SGHTA, CDR2 FQGNSA. The V end was cut by 5 bases, the J end by 5 bases, with 15 bases between. CDR3: CASSPRAGRETQYF. The CDR3 DNA is TGTGCCAGCAGCCCGCGGGCTGGGCGGGAGACCCAGTACTTC.